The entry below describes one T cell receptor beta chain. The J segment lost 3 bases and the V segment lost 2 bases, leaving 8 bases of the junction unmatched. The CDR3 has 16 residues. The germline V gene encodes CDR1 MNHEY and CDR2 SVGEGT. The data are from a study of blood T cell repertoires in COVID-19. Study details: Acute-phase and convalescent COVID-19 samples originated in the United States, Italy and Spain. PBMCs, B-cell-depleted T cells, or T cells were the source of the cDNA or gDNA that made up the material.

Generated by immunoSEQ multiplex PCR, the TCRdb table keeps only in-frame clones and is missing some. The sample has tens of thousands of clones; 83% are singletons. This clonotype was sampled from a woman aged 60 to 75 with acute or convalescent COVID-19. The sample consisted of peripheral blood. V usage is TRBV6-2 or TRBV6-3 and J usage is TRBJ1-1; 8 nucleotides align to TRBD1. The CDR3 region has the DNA TGTGCCAGCAGTTACACCAGGGGGCGCGTGGACACTGAAGCTTTCTTT. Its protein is CASSYTRGRVDTEAFF.